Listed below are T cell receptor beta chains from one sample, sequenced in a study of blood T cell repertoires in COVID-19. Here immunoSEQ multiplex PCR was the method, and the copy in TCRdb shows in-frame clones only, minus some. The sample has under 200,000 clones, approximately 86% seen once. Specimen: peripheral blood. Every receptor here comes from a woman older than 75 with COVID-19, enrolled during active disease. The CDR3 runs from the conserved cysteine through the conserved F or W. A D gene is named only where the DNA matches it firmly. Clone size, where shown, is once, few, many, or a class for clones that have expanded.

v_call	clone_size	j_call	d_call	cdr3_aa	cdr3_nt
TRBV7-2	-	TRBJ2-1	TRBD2	CASRARTSGTGQDEQFF	TGTGCCAGCAGAGCTCGGACTAGCGGGACGGGCCAGGATGAGCAGTTCTTC
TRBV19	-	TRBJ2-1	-	CASSIGRQDNEQFF	TGTGCCAGTAGTATAGGACGGCAGGACAATGAGCAGTTCTTC
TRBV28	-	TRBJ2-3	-	CASSLIQAPDTQYF	TGTGCCAGCAGTTTAATACAGGCCCCAGATACGCAGTATTTT
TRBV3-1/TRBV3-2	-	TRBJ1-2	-	CASSATERYGYTF	TGTGCCAGCAGCGCGACCGAGAGGTATGGCTACACCTTC
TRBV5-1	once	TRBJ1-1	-	CASSFITGDTEAFF	TGCGCCAGCAGCTTTATAACGGGTGACACTGAAGCTTTCTTT
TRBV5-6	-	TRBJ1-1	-	CASSLAYTEAFF	TGTGCCAGCAGCTTGGCCTACACTGAAGCTTTCTTT
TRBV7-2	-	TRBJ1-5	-	CASSLDGGPQHF	TGTGCCAGCAGCTTAGACGGTGGGCCCCAGCATTTT
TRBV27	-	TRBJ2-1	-	CASSPMRRTYNEQFF	TGTGCCAGCAGTCCTATGAGGCGAACATACAATGAGCAGTTCTTC
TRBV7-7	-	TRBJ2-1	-	CASSLTRSPYNEQFF	TGTGCCAGCAGCTTAACTAGAAGTCCCTACAATGAGCAGTTCTTC
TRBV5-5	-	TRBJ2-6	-	CASSLVVGEAGANVLTF	TGTGCCAGCAGCTTGGTTGTAGGGGAAGCTGGGGCCAACGTCCTGACTTTC
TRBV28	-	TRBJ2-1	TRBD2	CASSFPGLAINEQFF	TGTGCCAGCAGTTTCCCGGGACTAGCTATAAATGAGCAGTTCTTC
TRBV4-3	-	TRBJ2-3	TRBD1	CASSQEWAAGQGARDTQYF	TGCGCCAGCAGCCAAGAGTGGGCGGCGGGACAGGGGGCGAGGGATACGCAGTATTTT
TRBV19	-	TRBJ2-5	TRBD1	CASSTAGGLAQYF	TGTGCCAGTAGTACGGCAGGGGGTTTGGCCCAGTACTTC
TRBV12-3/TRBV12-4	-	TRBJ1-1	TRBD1	CASSLGQGAEAFF	TGTGCCAGCAGTTTGGGACAGGGGGCCGAAGCTTTCTTT
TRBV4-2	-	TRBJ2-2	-	CASTERVNTGELFF	TGTGCCAGTACCGAGAGGGTCAACACCGGGGAGCTGTTTTTT
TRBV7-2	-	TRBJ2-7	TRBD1	CASSSRDRGHYEQYF	TGTGCCAGCAGCTCCCGGGACAGGGGGCACTACGAGCAGTACTTC
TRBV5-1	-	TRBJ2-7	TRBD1	CASSLAGGAGGPEQYF	TGCGCCAGCAGCTTGGCCGGTGGGGCAGGGGGCCCCGAGCAGTACTTC
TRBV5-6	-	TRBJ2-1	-	CASSWAGGASNEQFF	TGTGCCAGCAGCTGGGCCGGAGGGGCGAGTAATGAGCAGTTCTTC
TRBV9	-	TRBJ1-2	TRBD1	CASSSNQGASGYGYTF	TGTGCCAGCAGCTCAAACCAGGGGGCGTCTGGCTATGGCTACACCTTC
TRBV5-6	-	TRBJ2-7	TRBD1	CASSSDTGGQEQYF	TGTGCCAGCAGCTCGGATACAGGGGGACAAGAGCAGTACTTC
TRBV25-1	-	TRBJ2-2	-	CASSELLGGTGELFF	TGTGCCAGCAGTGAACTCTTAGGGGGCACCGGGGAGCTGTTTTTT
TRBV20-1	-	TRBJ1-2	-	CSVPRSYGYTF	TGCAGTGTTCCTAGGTCTTATGGCTACACCTTC
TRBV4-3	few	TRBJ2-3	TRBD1	CASSQGDRALTDTQYF	TGCGCCAGCAGCCAAGGGGACAGGGCCCTCACAGATACGCAGTATTTT
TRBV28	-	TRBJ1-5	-	CATCGQIYSNQPQHF	TGTGCCACGTGCGGACAGATTTATAGCAATCAGCCCCAGCATTTT
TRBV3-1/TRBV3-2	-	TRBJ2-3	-	CASSATFREVDTQYF	TGTGCCAGCAGCGCCACTTTCAGGGAAGTAGATACGCAGTATTTT
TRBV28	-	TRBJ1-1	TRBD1	CASLVTGTGNTEAFF	TGTGCCAGCTTAGTGACCGGGACAGGGAACACTGAAGCTTTCTTT
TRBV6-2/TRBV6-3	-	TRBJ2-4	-	CASSSLNIQYF	TGTGCCAGCAGTTCCCTGAACATTCAGTACTTC
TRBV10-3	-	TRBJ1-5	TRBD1	CAIRGQGDQPQHF	TGTGCCATCAGGGGACAGGGGGATCAGCCCCAGCATTTT
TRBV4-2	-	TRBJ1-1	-	CASSQAPGGGLEAFF	TGTGCCAGCAGCCAAGCTCCCGGGGGAGGCCTTGAAGCTTTCTTT
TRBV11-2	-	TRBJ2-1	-	CASSLVGGHNEQFF	TGTGCCAGCAGCTTAGTTGGCGGCCACAATGAGCAGTTCTTC
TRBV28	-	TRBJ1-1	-	CASRTDSPGAFF	TGTGCCAGCAGGACGGACAGCCCAGGGGCTTTCTTT
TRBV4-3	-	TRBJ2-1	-	CASSQDLGAGAHYNEQFF	TGCGCCAGCAGCCAAGATCTTGGGGCAGGGGCCCATTACAATGAGCAGTTCTTC
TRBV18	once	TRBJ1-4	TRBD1	CASSRDRAEKLFF	TGTGCCAGCTCGAGGGACAGGGCGGAAAAACTGTTTTTT
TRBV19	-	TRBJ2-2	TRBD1	CASTGRGQFTTGELFF	TGTGCCAGTACGGGTCGGGGACAGTTTACCACCGGGGAGCTGTTTTTT
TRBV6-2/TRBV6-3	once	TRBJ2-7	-	CASSPIDRASGEQYF	TGTGCCAGCAGTCCCATAGATCGAGCCTCGGGGGAGCAGTACTTC
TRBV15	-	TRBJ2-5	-	CATSPRGGETQYF	TGTGCCACCAGCCCCAGGGGCGGGGAGACCCAGTACTTC
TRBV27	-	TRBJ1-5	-	CASSLLHGSNQPQHF	TGTGCCAGCAGTTTACTCCACGGTAGCAATCAGCCCCAGCATTTT
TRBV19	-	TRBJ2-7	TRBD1	CASSGWDSYDF	TGTGCCAGTAGTGGGTGGGACAGTTACGACTTC
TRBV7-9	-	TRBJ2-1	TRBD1	CASSLEGGGSSYNEQFF	TGTGCCAGCAGCTTAGAAGGGGGCGGCAGCTCCTACAATGAGCAGTTCTTC
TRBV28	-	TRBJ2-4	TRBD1	CASSSGGLANIQYF	TGTGCCAGCAGTTCAGGGGGCCTAGCGAACATTCAGTACTTC
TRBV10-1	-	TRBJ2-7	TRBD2	CASSGLAGVDFYEQYF	TGCGCCAGCAGTGGACTAGCGGGAGTCGATTTCTACGAGCAGTACTTC
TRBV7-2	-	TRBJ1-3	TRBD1	CASSLRQGPSSGNTIYF	TGTGCCAGCAGCCTAAGACAGGGCCCGAGCTCTGGAAACACCATATATTTT
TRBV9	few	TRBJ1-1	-	CASSVGRTENTEAFF	TGTGCCAGCAGCGTAGGGAGAACCGAGAACACTGAAGCTTTCTTT
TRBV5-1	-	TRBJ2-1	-	CASSLDLSSYNEQFF	TGCGCCAGCAGCTTGGATCTAAGCTCCTACAATGAGCAGTTCTTC
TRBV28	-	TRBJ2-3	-	CASSLGGSTDTQYF	TGTGCCAGCAGTTTAGGCGGGAGCACAGATACGCAGTATTTT
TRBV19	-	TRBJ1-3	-	CASSPRGFGNTIYF	TGTGCCAGTAGCCCACGGGGGTTCGGAAACACCATATATTTT